The next 25 T cell receptor beta chains were all read from a single sample in a study of cytomegalovirus exposure and HLA in healthy donors. Use of 60 Vbeta and 13 Jbeta primers characterized the PCR. Libraries were prepared by immunoSEQ multiplex PCR; TCRdb keeps only in-frame clonotypes and omits some of them. Found here are 200,000 to 250,000 clones, 70% to 80% of them singletons; the top ten hold less than 3.5%. Material for sequencing was PBMCs. These receptor sequences come from a woman aged 55-69 years in good health and CMV-seropositive.

This clone was found a few times. The chain has TRBV6-1 and TRBJ2-3; TRBD2 aligns across 10 bases. This CDR3 has 19 residues. Germline CDR1 MNHNS, CDR2 SASEGT. V shed 0 bases, J shed 1 base, and the junction held 10 bases outside the gene matches. The CDR3 sequence: CASSEASSGGAIGTDTQYF. In DNA form, the CDR3 reads TGTGCCAGCAGTGAAGCATCCAGCGGGGGGGCAATAGGCACAGATACGCAGTATTTT.

The chain combines TRBV11-1 with TRBJ2-1; maybe TRBD2 (5 bases). CDR1 and CDR2 from the germline V gene are SGHAT and FQDESV (reference sequence). The CDR3 runs 16 residues. V was cut by 6 bases and J by 0 bases, with 15 bases left in between. As DNA, the CDR3 is TGTGCCAGCAGTCGATTCAGCGGAACCTCCTACAATGAGCAGTTCTTC. Amino acid sequence: CASSRFSGTSYNEQFF.

V is TRBV6-1 and J is TRBJ2-1; D might be TRBD2 (7 bases). CDR3 length equals 14 residues. The V and J ends lost 6 bases and 7 bases respectively, with 16 bases between them. Germline V gives CDR1 MNHNS, CDR2 SASEGT. The CDR3 region has the DNA TGTGCCAGCAGATCAACGCGGGGGCCGAATGAGCAGTTCTTC. Translating gives CASRSTRGPNEQFF.

The chain combines TRBV18 with TRBJ2-5; D may be TRBD2 (6 bases). V lost 8 bases, J lost 2 bases, and 15 bases lay in between. The CDR3 runs to 14 residues. Per the germline V gene, CDR1 is KGHSH and CDR2 is LQKENI. CDR3 DNA sequence: TGTGCCAGCCGCGGCGGGACGGCGCAAGAGACCCAGTACTTC. As protein: CASRGGTAQETQYF.

This clone was seen a single time. The V and J genes are TRBV7-2 and TRBJ2-7, with D perhaps TRBD2 (6 bases). The length of the CDR3 is 16 residues. Germline V gene lookup returns CDR1 SGHTA and CDR2 FQGNSA. The V end lost 0 bases, the J end lost 0 bases, and 12 bases lay between the germline ends. The CDR3 nucleotides are TGTGCCAGCAGCTTAGCGGTTAGCGGAAGCTCCTACGAGCAGTACTTC. Amino acids: CASSLAVSGSSYEQYF.

The chain couples TRBV6-6 to TRBJ1-5; D remains ambiguous. The CDR3 is 15 residues long. Germline V CDR1 and CDR2: MNHNY, SVGAGI (reference sequence). Trimming pared 5 bases from V and 7 bases from J, leaving 18 bases between. The CDR3 loop is CASSGQRGYPQPQHF. DNA for the CDR3: TGTGCCAGCAGTGGGCAACGTGGATACCCCCAGCCCCAGCATTTT.

A few counts support this clone. The chain links TRBV27 to TRBJ1-3; possible D gene TRBD1, 5 bases. V was pared by 8 bases and J by 3 bases, with 14 bases between. Germline V gene data show CDR1 as MNHEY and CDR2 as SMNVEV (reference sequence). The CDR3 sequence is 14 residues long. CDR3 loop: CASGSGTDGNTIYF. The CDR3 nucleotides are TGTGCCAGCGGCTCTGGGACTGATGGAAACACCATATATTTT.

The chain combines TRBV7-9 with TRBJ2-3; 12 bases map to TRBD2. The V gene end was trimmed by 3 bases and the J gene end by 0 bases; junction bases not matched to a gene: 1. This CDR3 is built from 16 residues. Germline CDR1 and CDR2: SEHNR and FQNEAQ (reference sequence). The CDR3 DNA reads TGTGCCAGCAGCTTCGGGACTAGCGGGAGCACAGATACGCAGTATTTT. The encoded protein is CASSFGTSGSTDTQYF.

Regarding this clone: Within the sample, other DNA sequences also encode this same CDR3. The chain links TRBV2 to TRBJ1-4; D is undetermined. The CDR3 is made up of 14 amino acids. Per the germline V gene, CDR1 is SNHLY and CDR2 is FYNNEI. Trimming shortened V by 6 bases and J by 0 bases, and 8 bases separated the two germline ends. The CDR3 coding sequence is TGTGCCAGCAGAGTGACTGCAACTAATGAAAAACTGTTTTTT. Encoded protein: CASRVTATNEKLFF. Variable domain in full (rest from reference TRBV2 and TRBJ1-4): EPEVTQTPSHQVTQMGQEVILRCVPISNHLYFYWYRQILGQKVEFLVSFYNNEISEKSEIFDDQFSVERPDGSNFTLKIRSTKLEDSAMYFCASRVTATNEKLFFGSGTQLSVL.

V and J are TRBV28 and TRBJ1-6, with 9 positions matching TRBD1. Trimming took 3 bases from V and 7 from J; bases not matched to a gene: 1. The germline gives CDR1 MDHEN, CDR2 SYDVKM. This CDR3 is built from 14 residues. CDR3 amino acids: CASSLTGGNSPLHF. The CDR3 DNA sequence: TGTGCCAGCAGTTTGACAGGGGGGAATTCACCCCTCCACTTT.

This sequence joins TRBV5-4 and TRBJ1-3; D ambiguous. Trimming stripped 4 bases from V and 3 bases from J, with 14 bases between. In germline, CDR1 is SGHNT, CDR2 YYREEE (reference sequence). The CDR3 is 15 amino acids. CDR3 in amino acids: CASSQRGVYGNTIYF. The CDR3, as DNA: TGTGCCAGCAGCCAACGCGGAGTTTATGGAAACACCATATATTTT. Full variable domain (remainder filled in from reference TRBV5-4 and TRBJ1-3): ETGVTQSPTHLIKTRGQQVTLRCSSQSGHNTVSWYQQALGQGPQFIFQYYREEENGRGNFPPRFSGLQFPNYSSELNVNALELDDSALYLCASSQRGVYGNTIYFGEGSWLTVV.

About this clone itself: The sample contains more than one DNA sequence encoding this CDR3. The chain recombines TRBV6-1 with TRBJ1-1; D is perhaps TRBD1 (6 bases). CDR1 and CDR2 from the germline V gene are MNHNS and SASEGT. The CDR3 spans 14 residues. The V end was cut by 9 bases, the J end by 7 bases, with 21 bases between. CDR3 sequence (DNA): TGTGCCAGTAGCCCGGGAGGGGGGATGGGTGAAGCTTTCTTT. It yields the protein CASSPGGGMGEAFF.

The V gene is TRBV28, the J gene TRBJ1-1; 10 positions match TRBD1. CDR1 is MDHEN, CDR2 SYDVKM, per germline. The CDR3 loop spans 17 amino acids. The J segment lost 0 bases and the V segment lost 5 bases, leaving 9 bases of the junction unmatched. Here the CDR3 DNA reads TGTGCCAGCAGTCCCCCCGGGACAGGGGTAATGAACACTGAAGCTTTCTTT. Translated, it gives CASSPPGTGVMNTEAFF.

The chain employs TRBV5-4 and TRBJ1-2; 8 nucleotides align to TRBD1. This CDR3 comprises 16 residues. The junction had 9 bases not matched to a gene; V was cut back by 1 base and J by 4 bases. Germline V gene lookup returns CDR1 SGHNT and CDR2 YYREEE (reference sequence). CDR3 bases: TGTGCCAGCAGCTTGTATTCCAGGGGGCCCGGCTATGGCTACACCTTC. The encoded protein is CASSLYSRGPGYGYTF.

The J gene is TRBJ2-1, the V gene TRBV2; 8 nucleotides line up with TRBD1. V shed 7 bases and J 9 bases; nucleotides not matched to a gene: 8. The CDR3 consists of 13 residues. In germline, CDR1 is SNHLY, CDR2 FYNNEI. The chain's CDR3 is CASIQGAGIEQFF. The CDR3 DNA is TGTGCCAGCATTCAGGGGGCGGGGATTGAGCAGTTCTTC.

This chain uses TRBV27 with TRBJ1-1; 12 bases match TRBD1. This CDR3 has 15 residues. With V trimmed by 6 bases and J by 8 bases, 10 bases remained unmatched. Germline V gene sequence: CDR1 MNHEY, CDR2 SMNVEV (reference sequence). In DNA, the CDR3 is TGTGCCAGCAGACCACCCCCGGGACAGGGGGCGGAAGCTTTCTTT. It is translated as CASRPPPGQGAEAFF.

The chain recombines TRBV5-8 with TRBJ2-7; TRBD2 aligns across 8 bases. The J segment lost 0 bases and the V segment lost 4 bases, leaving 6 bases of the junction unmatched. CDR3 length: 15 residues. Per the germline V gene, CDR1 is SGHTS and CDR2 is YDEGEE. CDR3 region: CASSPSGLYSYEQYF. The CDR3 nucleotides are TGTGCCAGCAGCCCTAGCGGGCTTTACTCCTACGAGCAGTACTTC.

This clone showed up just a few times. The chain recombines TRBV4-1 with TRBJ2-7; the D gene is possibly TRBD2 (6 bases). CDR3 length: 16 amino acids. V was shortened by 0 bases and J by 2 bases, with 14 bases between the two germline ends. Per the germline V gene, CDR1 is MGHRA and CDR2 is YSYEKL. CDR3 nucleotides: TGCGCCAGCAGCCAAGAACCGGGACTGGCTGCCTACGAGCAGTACTTC. This codes for CASSQEPGLAAYEQYF.

V is TRBV5-5 and J is TRBJ1-1; D is uncertain. The CDR3 is 16 residues long. With 0 bases removed from V and 0 bases from J, the gap between germline ends came to 12 bases. Germline loops: CDR1 SGHKS, CDR2 YYEKEE (reference sequence). CDR3 protein: CASSLDWAKMNTEAFF. The CDR3 DNA sequence: TGTGCCAGCAGCTTGGACTGGGCGAAGATGAACACTGAAGCTTTCTTT.

In nucleotides, the CDR3 is TGTGCCAGTAGTATAGTGGGCTCCGGGACAGCTCGAACCTATGGCTACACCTTC. It codes for CASSIVGSGTARTYGYTF. This chain joins TRBV19 and TRBJ1-2; 7 bases fit TRBD1. The CDR3 is 18 residues long. V was clipped by 1 base and J by 4 bases; unmatched bases: 15. Germline CDR1 and CDR2: LNHDA and SQIVND (reference sequence). Filled out from reference TRBV19 and TRBJ1-2, the complete variable domain reads DGGITQSPKYLFRKEGQNVTLSCEQNLNHDAMYWYRQDPGQGLRLIYYSQIVNDFQKGDIAEGYSVSREKKESFPLTVTSAQKNPTAFYLCASSIVGSGTARTYGYTFGSGTRLTVV.

This clone was detected a few times. This rearrangement joins TRBV5-6 to TRBJ1-1, with 8 bases matching TRBD1. The germline V gene encodes CDR1 SGHDT and CDR2 YYEEEE. The CDR3 covers 14 residues. The ends lost 4 bases at V and 1 base at J; junction bases unmatched: 3. For the CDR3, the DNA is TGTGCCAGCAGCAGGACAGGGTGGAACACTGAAGCTTTCTTT. Protein product: CASSRTGWNTEAFF.

This clone is labeled medium-sized. The chain joins TRBV1 to TRBJ2-2; the D call TRBD1 from the table was never checked on the DNA. TRBV1 is an annotated pseudogene. CDR3 length: 21 residues. CDR3 DNA sequence: TGCACCAGCAGCCAGGGGGACAGAAGTTTCGTCTGGGGTTCGAACACCGGGGAGCTGTTTTTT. It is translated as CTSSQGDRSFVWGSNTGELFF.

The chain recombines TRBV28 with TRBJ2-7; 15 nucleotides match TRBD2. V was pared by 7 bases and J by 3 bases, with 13 bases of the junction left unmatched. The CDR3 extends over 18 amino acids. Germline lookup yields CDR1 MDHEN and CDR2 SYDVKM. In DNA form, the CDR3 reads TGTGCCAGCATCGCGGGACTAGCGGGGGGTGAAGTTCTCTACGAGCAGTACTTC. This gives the protein CASIAGLAGGEVLYEQYF.

The chain joins TRBV5-4 to TRBJ2-1, with TRBD2 matching over 11 bases. J gave up 6 bases and V 5 bases, and 10 bases lay outside the gene matches. CDR1 and CDR2 from the germline V gene are SGHNT and YYREEE (reference sequence). The CDR3 sequence is 16 residues long. In DNA, the CDR3 is TGTGCCAGCAGGCCAGGGACTAGCGGTTACAGCAATGAGCAGTTCTTC. Translating it yields CASRPGTSGYSNEQFF.

The V and J genes are TRBV29-1 and TRBJ2-5; D is perhaps TRBD2 (5 bases). The CDR3 runs to 13 residues. The ends were cut back, 8 bases at V and 7 bases at J, with 20 bases in the middle. Germline V gives CDR1 SQVTM, CDR2 ANQGSEA. CDR3 DNA sequence: TGCAGCACGGGTGCGGACTCCCTTGGGACCCAGTACTTC. It specifies CSTGADSLGTQYF.